Sequencing of this T cell receptor (beta chain) was carried out in a study of OX40 agonist ivuxolimab in advanced cancers. Clones were read by immunoSEQ multiplex PCR, and TCRdb kept only the in-frame ones, dropping some. The table shows about 58,000 clones, with over 75% occurring only once. The sequenced sample was CD4+ or CD8+ T cells sorted from blood, obtained in a trial of the OX40 agonist ivuxolimab. The origin of this receptor is an adult with an advanced solid tumor such as melanoma, head and neck, liver or kidney cancer.

The CDR3 loop reads CAISESGGGSTDTQYF. The CDR3 nucleotides read TGTGCCATCAGTGAGTCCGGCGGGGGAAGCACAGATACGCAGTATTTT. J is TRBJ2-3 and V is TRBV10-3, with 7 nucleotides matching TRBD2. V was clipped by 0 bases and J by 0 bases; unmatched bases: 3. This CDR3 spans 16 amino acids. Looked up from germline, CDR1 is ENHRY and CDR2 is SYGVKD.